This T cell receptor beta chain was captured by sequencing in a study of cytomegalovirus exposure and HLA in healthy donors. The study ran its PCR with 60 Vbeta and 13 Jbeta primers. Original processing notes: Later reanalysis found 70 million to 95 million unique TCR beta chains, 10 million to 12 million of them shared. Sequencing was performed with immunoSEQ multiplex PCR; in TCRdb, only in-frame clones are kept and a portion is missing. V, J and clone size are those of that table, while D and trimming were read from the DNA. The sample yields 150,000 to 200,000 clones, of which the top ten take up less than 0.9%. V was trimmed by 0 bases and J by 8 bases, leaving 10 bases between them. This CDR3 region has 13 residues. Germline V gene sequence: CDR1 SGHNT, CDR2 YENEEA.

This sequence was found in a boy between 10 and 17 years old in good health and CMV-seronegative. V and J are TRBV11-3 and TRBJ1-1; D is unresolved. The sample comprised PBMCs. This CDR3 reads CASSLDGQTEAFF. CDR3 nucleotide sequence: TGTGCCAGCAGCTTAGATGGGCAGACCGAAGCTTTCTTT.